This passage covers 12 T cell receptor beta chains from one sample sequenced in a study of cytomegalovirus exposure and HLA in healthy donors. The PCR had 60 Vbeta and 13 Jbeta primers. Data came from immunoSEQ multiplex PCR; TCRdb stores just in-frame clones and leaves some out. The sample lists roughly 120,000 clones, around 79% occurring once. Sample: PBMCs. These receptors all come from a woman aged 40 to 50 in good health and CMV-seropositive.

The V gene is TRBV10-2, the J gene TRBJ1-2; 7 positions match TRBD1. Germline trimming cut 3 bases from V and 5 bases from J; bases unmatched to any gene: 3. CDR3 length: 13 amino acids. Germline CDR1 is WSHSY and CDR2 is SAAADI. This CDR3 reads CASSEDRVYGYTF. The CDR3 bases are TGCGCCAGCAGTGAAGACAGGGTATATGGCTACACCTTC.

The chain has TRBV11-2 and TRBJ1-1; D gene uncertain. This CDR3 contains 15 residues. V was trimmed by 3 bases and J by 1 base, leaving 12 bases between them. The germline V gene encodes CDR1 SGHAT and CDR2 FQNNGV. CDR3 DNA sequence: TGTGCCAGCAGCTTTCCTATTGATCCGAACACTGAAGCTTTCTTT. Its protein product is CASSFPIDPNTEAFF.

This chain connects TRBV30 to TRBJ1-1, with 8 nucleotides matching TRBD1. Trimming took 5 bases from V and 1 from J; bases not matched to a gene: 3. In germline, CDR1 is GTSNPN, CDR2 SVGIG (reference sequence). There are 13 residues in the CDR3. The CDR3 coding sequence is TGTGCCTGGCGGACAGGGCAGAACACTGAAGCTTTCTTT. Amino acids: CAWRTGQNTEAFF.

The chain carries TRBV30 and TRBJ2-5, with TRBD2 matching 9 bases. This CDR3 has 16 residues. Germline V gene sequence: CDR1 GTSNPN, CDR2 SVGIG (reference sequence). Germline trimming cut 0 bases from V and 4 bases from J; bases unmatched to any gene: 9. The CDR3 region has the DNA TGTGCCTGGAGTGTGGGTAGCGGGAGTTTCGGAGAGACCCAGTACTTC. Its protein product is CAWSVGSGSFGETQYF. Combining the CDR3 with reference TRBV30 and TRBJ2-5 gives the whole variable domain SQTIHQWPATLVQPVGSPLSLECTVEGTSNPNLYWYRQAAGRGLQLLFYSVGIGQISSEVPQNLSASRPQDRQFILSSKKLLLSDSGFYLCAWSVGSGSFGETQYFGPGTRLLVL.

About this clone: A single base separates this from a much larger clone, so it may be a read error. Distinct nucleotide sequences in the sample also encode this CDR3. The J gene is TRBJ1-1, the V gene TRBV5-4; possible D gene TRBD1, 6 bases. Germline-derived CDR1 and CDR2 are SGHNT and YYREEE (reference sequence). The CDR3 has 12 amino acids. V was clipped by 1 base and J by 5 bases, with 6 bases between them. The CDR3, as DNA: TGTGCCAGCAGCTTGAGGGGGACTGAAGCTTTCTTT. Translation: CASSLRGTEAFF.

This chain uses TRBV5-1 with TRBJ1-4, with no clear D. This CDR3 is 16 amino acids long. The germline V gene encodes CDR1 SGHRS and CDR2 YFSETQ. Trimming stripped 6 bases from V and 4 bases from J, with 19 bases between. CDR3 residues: CASIWGESTGNEKLFF. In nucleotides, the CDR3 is TGCGCCAGCATTTGGGGAGAATCAACCGGTAATGAAAAACTGTTTTTT.

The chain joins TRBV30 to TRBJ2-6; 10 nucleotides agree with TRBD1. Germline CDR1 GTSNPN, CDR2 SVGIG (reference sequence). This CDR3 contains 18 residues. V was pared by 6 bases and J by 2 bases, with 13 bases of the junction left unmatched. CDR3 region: CACRSPGTGAPGANVLTF. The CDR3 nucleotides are TGTGCCTGCCGATCCCCCGGGACAGGGGCCCCTGGGGCCAACGTCCTGACTTTC.

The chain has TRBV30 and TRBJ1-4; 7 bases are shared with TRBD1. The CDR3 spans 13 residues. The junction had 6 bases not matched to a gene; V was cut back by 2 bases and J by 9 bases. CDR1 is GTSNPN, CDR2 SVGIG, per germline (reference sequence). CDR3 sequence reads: CAWSQTGEKKLFF. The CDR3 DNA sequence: TGTGCCTGGAGTCAAACAGGGGAGAAAAAACTGTTTTTT.

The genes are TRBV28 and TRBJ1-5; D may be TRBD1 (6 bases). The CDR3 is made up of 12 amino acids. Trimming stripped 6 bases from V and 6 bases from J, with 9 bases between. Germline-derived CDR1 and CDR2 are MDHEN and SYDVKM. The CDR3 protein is CASRTQGQPQHF. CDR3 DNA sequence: TGTGCCAGCAGAACACAGGGTCAGCCCCAGCATTTT. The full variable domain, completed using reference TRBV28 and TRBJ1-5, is DVKVTQSSRYLVKRTGEKVFLECVQDMDHENMFWYRQDPGLGLRLIYFSYDVKMKEKGDIPEGYSVSREKKERFSLILESASTNQTSMYLCASRTQGQPQHFGDGTRLSIL.

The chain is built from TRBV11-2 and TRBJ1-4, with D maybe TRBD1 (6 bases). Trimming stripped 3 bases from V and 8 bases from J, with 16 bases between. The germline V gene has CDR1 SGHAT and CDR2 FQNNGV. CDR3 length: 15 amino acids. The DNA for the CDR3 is TGTGCCAGCAGCTTGTTGGGGGGGGCGGGAGAAAAACTGTTTTTT. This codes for CASSLLGGAGEKLFF.

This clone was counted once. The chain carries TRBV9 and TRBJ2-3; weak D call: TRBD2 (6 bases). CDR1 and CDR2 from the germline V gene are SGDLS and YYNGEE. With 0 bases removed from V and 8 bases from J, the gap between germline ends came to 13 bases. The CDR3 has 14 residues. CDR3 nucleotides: TGTGCCAGCAGCGTAGCGGGAGTGCAGGGTACGCAGTATTTT. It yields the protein CASSVAGVQGTQYF.

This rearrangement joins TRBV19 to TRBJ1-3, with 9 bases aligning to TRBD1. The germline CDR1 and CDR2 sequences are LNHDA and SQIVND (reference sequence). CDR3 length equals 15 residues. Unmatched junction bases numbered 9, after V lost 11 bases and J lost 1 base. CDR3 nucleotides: TGTGCCGGAAAGGACAGGGGTTCGTCTGGAAACACCATATATTTT. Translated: CAGKDRGSSGNTIYF.